This TCR beta chain was recorded in a study of beta chain features in type 1 diabetes. TCRB transcripts that were expressed got sequenced, as all of the isolated RNA had been reverse transcribed. Here immunoSEQ multiplex PCR was the method, and the copy in TCRdb shows in-frame clones only, minus some. The table has 350,000 to 450,000 clones, roughly 15% seen once. Study-level results: Among patients, naive, central memory and Treg TCRB repertoires appeared more similar than among healthy donors. Possible PCR preference for shorter templates applied equally to patients and controls.

For this clone: The target antigen is unknown.

Germline CDR1 LNHNV, CDR2 YYDKDF (reference sequence). V trimming: 5 bases; J trimming: 1 base; junction bases outside the gene matches: 5. This CDR3 has 15 residues. CD45RO/CCR7/CD25/CD127/CD95/CD27 staining was used to isolate CD4+ naive, central memory, regulatory and stem cell-like memory cells by sorting. Input material: naive CD4+ T cells from blood. This receptor was identified in a woman between 18 and 29 years old in good health. The rearrangement links TRBV15 to TRBJ2-1, with TRBD2 matching 7 bases. The CDR3 is CATSPKRGSYNEQFF. The CDR3 bases are TGTGCCACCAGCCCAAAGCGGGGATCCTACAATGAGCAGTTCTTC.